This T cell receptor (beta chain) was captured by sequencing in a study of blood T cell repertoires in COVID-19. About the research overall: The United States, Italy and Spain provided the acute and convalescent COVID-19 samples.

Germline CDR1 SQVTM, CDR2 ANQGSEA. CDR3 size: 13 residues. The V and J ends lost 7 bases and 7 bases respectively, with 19 bases between them. The assay was immunoSEQ multiplex PCR, and TCRdb's table has in-frame clones only and misses some. The table lists some 87,000 clones, over 70% of them singletons. The rearrangement uses TRBV29-1 and TRBJ1-1; D possibly corresponds to TRBD1 (6 bases). The sequenced sample was peripheral blood. This clonotype was obtained from a man older than 75 with active or convalescent COVID-19. The CDR3 region is CSAAGGGHNEAFF. CDR3 coding DNA: TGCAGCGCAGCTGGGGGGGGGCACAATGAAGCTTTCTTT.